A selection of T cell receptor beta chains follows, all from one sample in a study of CD8 T cells in ankylosing spondylitis. TCRdb processed the 5' RACE reads anew with MiXCR; each CDR3 protein has one entry. The repertoire holds about 440,000 distinct CDR3 sequences, with 17% as singletons. Sequenced material: blood, either unsorted or a sorted T cell fraction (not recorded which). The source of these receptors is a male donor with ankylosing spondylitis. CDR3s include the opening cysteine and the closing phenylalanine or tryptophan. A D gene is named only where the DNA matches it firmly. Clone size is stated in some rows and not others, as once, few, many or a class when expanded.

NA,few,TRBJ1-1,TRBV20-1,CSARWGMRTEAFF,TGCAGTGCTAGATGGGGGATGCGCACTGAAGCTTTCTTT
NA,many,TRBJ2-3,TRBV29-1,CSVVSPLTGYTDTQYF,TGCAGCGTTGTCTCCCCCCTTACAGGGTACACAGATACGCAGTATTTT
TRBD1,NA,TRBJ2-2,TRBV10-3,CAIRGQGAGTGELFF,TGTGCCATCAGAGGACAGGGGGCAGGCACCGGGGAGCTGTTTTTT
TRBD2,few,TRBJ2-7,TRBV6-1,CASIPPGREDYEQYF,TGTGCCAGCATTCCCCCGGGGCGGGAGGACTACGAGCAGTACTTC
NA,few,TRBJ2-5,TRBV5-6,CASSLVRDIQETQYF,TGTGCCAGCAGCTTGGTCCGGGACATACAAGAGACCCAGTACTTC
TRBD1,few,TRBJ2-1,TRBV10-3,CAINPGQGSYNEQFF,TGTGCCATCAACCCGGGACAGGGCTCCTACAATGAGCAGTTCTTC
TRBD2,NA,TRBJ2-1,TRBV12-3/TRBV12-4,CASSRDYSDEQFF,TGTGCCAGCAGTCGGGACTATTCCGATGAGCAGTTCTTC
TRBD1,few,TRBJ1-1,TRBV5-1,CASSLWQGDTEAFF,TGCGCCAGCAGCTTGTGGCAGGGGGACACTGAAGCTTTCTTT
TRBD1,few,TRBJ1-2,TRBV18,CASSPQGQGFVDYGYTF,TGTGCCAGCTCACCCCAGGGACAGGGGTTTGTGGACTATGGCTACACCTTC
NA,many,TRBJ1-5,TRBV5-1,CASSPDSSNQPQHF,TGCGCCAGCAGCCCGGACAGTAGCAATCAGCCCCAGCATTTT
NA,NA,TRBJ1-1,TRBV6-5,CASSYSYTPGTNTEAFF,TGTGCCAGCAGTTACTCGTATACACCGGGCACGAACACTGAAGCTTTCTTT
NA,NA,TRBJ2-3,TRBV3-1,CASSNYQTGSTDTQYF,TGTGCCAGCAGCAACTACCAAACGGGGTCCACAGATACGCAGTATTTT
NA,few,TRBJ1-1,TRBV11-2,CASSLLGARNTEAFF,TGTGCCAGCAGCTTGCTTGGGGCCAGGAACACTGAAGCTTTCTTT
NA,once,TRBJ1-1,TRBV6-1,CASSVGQDPITEAFF,TGTGCCAGCAGTGTGGGACAAGACCCTATCACTGAAGCTTTCTTT
NA,NA,TRBJ2-5,TRBV5-5,CASSQQVWETQYF,TGTGCCAGCAGCCAGCAAGTGTGGGAGACCCAGTACTTC
NA,NA,TRBJ2-6,TRBV18,CASSPLGESGANVLTF,TGTGCCAGCTCACCATTAGGGGAATCCGGGGCCAACGTCCTGACTTTC
NA,many,TRBJ2-3,TRBV5-1,CASSKTLETQYF,TGCGCCAGCTCCAAGACCCTAGAAACGCAGTATTTT
NA,NA,TRBJ1-2,TRBV12-3/TRBV12-4,CASNPHRDGYTF,TGTGCCAGCAACCCCCACAGGGATGGCTACACCTTC
NA,NA,TRBJ1-1,TRBV18,CASSPPWRGGVTISTEAFF,TGTGCCAGCTCACCACCTTGGCGAGGCGGCGTGACAATAAGCACTGAAGCTTTCTTT
TRBD2,NA,TRBJ2-7,TRBV2,CASSRLAGEQYF,TGTGCCAGCAGTCGGCTAGCGGGGGAGCAGTACTTC
NA,few,TRBJ2-7,TRBV6-5,CASMLGPNSYEQYF,TGTGCCAGCATGTTGGGACCGAACTCCTACGAGCAGTACTTC
NA,NA,TRBJ1-1,TRBV7-9,CASSSPERAAGNTEAFF,TGTGCCAGCAGCTCACCCGAACGGGCAGCCGGGAACACTGAAGCTTTCTTT
TRBD2,few,TRBJ2-1,TRBV7-9,CASGPRLAGVENNEQFF,TGTGCCAGCGGGCCCCGACTAGCGGGAGTAGAAAACAATGAGCAGTTCTTC
NA,NA,TRBJ2-5,TRBV2,CASTPHRGARETQYF,TGTGCCAGCACCCCGCACCGGGGGGCGCGGGAGACCCAGTACTTC
NA,NA,TRBJ1-1,TRBV21-1,CASPPLSGRMNTEAFF,TGTGCCAGCCCCCCTCTCTCGGGACGGATGAACACTGAAGCTTTCTTT
TRBD2,NA,TRBJ2-3,TRBV4-2,CASSPEVGLAGGADTQYF,TGTGCCAGCAGCCCCGAGGTAGGGCTAGCGGGGGGGGCAGATACGCAGTATTTT
NA,many,TRBJ2-2,TRBV24-1,CATSDLEAGANTGELFF,TGTGCCACCAGTGATTTGGAGGCAGGGGCGAACACCGGGGAGCTGTTTTTT
NA,many,TRBJ1-2,TRBV20-1,CSAFLYGYTF,TGCAGTGCTTTCCTTTATGGCTACACCTTC
NA,NA,TRBJ2-6,TRBV10-3,CAIRGTARSGANVLTF,TGTGCCATCAGAGGGACCGCGCGCTCTGGGGCCAACGTCCTGACTTTC
NA,NA,TRBJ2-7,TRBV6-1,CASGRGEGDEQYF,TGTGCCAGCGGTAGGGGAGAAGGGGACGAGCAGTACTTC
TRBD2,NA,TRBJ2-1,TRBV18,CASSPGLAGTISYNEQFF,TGTGCCAGCTCGCCAGGACTAGCGGGGACCATCTCCTACAATGAGCAGTTCTTC
TRBD2,NA,TRBJ2-3,TRBV11-2,CASSLELAGSYTQYF,TGTGCCAGCAGCTTGGAACTAGCGGGGTCTTATACGCAGTATTTT